These 18 T cell receptor beta chains share one sample of origin, sequenced in a study of T cell clonotyping in hematopoietic cell transplantation. Clones were read by immunoSEQ multiplex PCR, and TCRdb kept only the in-frame ones, dropping some. The sample carries roughly 17,000 clones, around 93% recorded once. The time point is: recipient sample about 28 days before transplant, after cytoreduction. Here the sequenced sample was peripheral blood mononuclear cells, taken before stem cell transplant. The origin of the receptors is a man younger than 35 with biphenotypic leukemia. Some clones in this sample may be carry-over from other donors' samples.

This clone was recorded only once. The J gene is TRBJ2-7, the V gene TRBV6-5, with TRBD1 identical over 10 bases. From germline, CDR1 is MNHEY and CDR2 SVGAGI. The length of the CDR3 is 16 residues. V gave up 3 bases and J gave up 2 bases; unmatched junction bases: 7. The CDR3 DNA reads as TGTGCCAGCAGTTATCATCGGGACAGGGGCACCTACGAGCAGTACTTC. Protein product: CASSYHRDRGTYEQYF.

The rearrangement joins TRBV30 to TRBJ1-1; D is unclear. Germline V gene data show CDR1 as GTSNPN and CDR2 as SVGIG (reference sequence). V was shortened by 4 bases and J by 1 base, with 13 bases between the two germline ends. The CDR3 is 14 residues long. The CDR3 loop is CAWTREVGNTEAFF. DNA for the CDR3: TGTGCCTGGACCCGAGAGGTGGGGAACACTGAAGCTTTCTTT.

The V call is TRBV7-2, the J call TRBJ1-6; D ambiguous. Germline lookup yields CDR1 SGHTA and CDR2 FQGNSA. V lost 3 bases to trimming and J lost 6 bases, with 9 bases between them. CDR3 length equals 14 residues. CDR3 sequence: CASSFYTVNSPLHF. The CDR3 coding sequence is TGTGCCAGCAGCTTTTATACAGTTAATTCACCCCTCCACTTT.

The chain employs TRBV2 and TRBJ2-7, with TRBD1 as a possible D gene (7 bases). Trimming stripped 7 bases from V and 2 bases from J, with 12 bases between. In germline, CDR1 is SNHLY, CDR2 FYNNEI. The CDR3 totals 13 residues. Here the CDR3 DNA reads TGTGCCAGCACCGGGGGACAGACCTACGAGCAGTACTTC. Protein: CASTGGQTYEQYF.

CDR3 protein: CSVTVVPGQVNTEAFF. In nucleotides, the CDR3 is TGCAGCGTCACTGTTGTCCCGGGACAGGTGAACACTGAAGCTTTCTTT. V is TRBV29-1 and J is TRBJ1-1; 8 bases align to TRBD1. This CDR3 has 16 residues. After removal of 6 bases from V and 0 bases from J, the junction contained 12 bases not matched to a gene. In germline, CDR1 is SQVTM, CDR2 ANQGSEA.

The rearrangement links TRBV7-2 to TRBJ1-4; D is uncertain. Germline values: CDR1 SGHTA, CDR2 FQGNSA. The CDR3 runs to 14 residues. V lost 0 bases and J lost 4, with 6 bases in between. CDR3 region: CASSLASGNEKLFF. CDR3 sequence (DNA): TGTGCCAGCAGCTTAGCCAGTGGTAATGAAAAACTGTTTTTT. The full variable domain, completed using reference TRBV7-2 and TRBJ1-4, is GAGVSQSPSNKVTEKGKDVELRCDPISGHTALYWYRQSLGQGLEFLIYFQGNSAPDKSGLPSDRFSAERTGGSVSTLTIQRTQQEDSAVYLCASSLASGNEKLFFGSGTQLSVL.

V is TRBV6-1 and J is TRBJ1-2; 9 bases line up with TRBD1. Trimming removed 2 bases from V and 6 bases from J; junction bases left unmatched: 7. This CDR3 contains 15 residues. The germline V gene encodes CDR1 MNHNS and CDR2 SASEGT. CDR3 bases: TGTGCCAGCAGTGAAACCGGGACAGGGATTGATGGCTACACCTTC. Protein product: CASSETGTGIDGYTF.

This chain joins TRBV5-1 and TRBJ1-1, with D possibly TRBD1 on 6 matching bases. The V gene lost 4 bases and the J gene lost 1 base, with 11 bases spanning the gap. The CDR3 spans 14 residues. The germline CDR1 and CDR2 sequences are SGHRS and YFSETQ. The CDR3 reads CASSTAQGNTEAFF. CDR3 coding DNA: TGCGCCAGCAGCACCGCACAGGGGAACACTGAAGCTTTCTTT.

V usage is TRBV28 and J usage is TRBJ1-1, with D uncertain. Germline V gene lookup returns CDR1 MDHEN and CDR2 SYDVKM. The CDR3 runs to 14 residues. Trimming cost V 4 bases and J 4 bases, with 13 bases left between them. Here the CDR3 DNA reads TGTGCCAGCAGTTGGACGGCGGGCGGCACTGAAGCTTTCTTT. Protein: CASSWTAGGTEAFF.

CDR3 protein: CASSLFGGTEAFF. Here the CDR3 DNA reads TGTGCCAGCAGTTTATTCGGTGGGACTGAAGCTTTCTTT. V is TRBV28 and J is TRBJ1-1; D unclear. The CDR3 totals 13 residues. CDR1 and CDR2 (germline): MDHEN, SYDVKM. V lost 1 base and J lost 5, with 8 bases in between.

The gene calls are TRBV27 and TRBJ1-1; D gene ambiguous. Trimming took 6 bases from V and 5 from J, leaving 7 bases between them. The CDR3 has 11 residues. Germline V gene lookup returns CDR1 MNHEY and CDR2 SMNVEV (reference sequence). The CDR3 is CASRSVTEAFF. CDR3 sequence (DNA): TGTGCCAGCAGATCAGTGACTGAAGCTTTCTTT.

A remark on this clone: At one of its ends the junction is not consistent with the germline gene, which may arise from a read error. The CDR3 reads CASSHFTEGSNEQYF. The CDR3 bases are TGTGCCAGCAGCCATTTCACGGAGGGCTCCAACGAGCAGTACTTC. V usage is TRBV14 and J usage is TRBJ2-7; tentative D call: TRBD2 (6 bases). This CDR3 comprises 15 residues. From germline, CDR1 is SGHDN and CDR2 FVKESK.

The J gene is TRBJ2-7, the V gene TRBV30; the D gene is possibly TRBD2 (6 bases). Deletions cut 5 bases from V and 6 bases from J, with 17 bases between. The CDR3 runs to 13 residues. Germline lookup yields CDR1 GTSNPN and CDR2 SVGIG (reference sequence). The CDR3 DNA reads as TGTGCCTGGGATGGAGGGACTTGGGGCGAGCAGTACTTC. Protein: CAWDGGTWGEQYF.

The CDR3 reads CASSYSRSTLRTEAFF. The CDR3 coding sequence is TGTGCCAGCAGTTACTCGAGGTCCACTCTACGGACTGAAGCTTTCTTT. V gene TRBV6-5 combines with J gene TRBJ1-1; no definite D call. CDR1 MNHEY and CDR2 SVGAGI come from the germline V gene. This CDR3 has 16 amino acids. V was shortened by 0 bases and J by 5 bases, with 16 bases between the two germline ends.

The chain recombines TRBV5-6 with TRBJ1-6; possible D gene TRBD1, 5 bases. This CDR3 has 17 amino acids. Per the germline V gene, CDR1 is SGHDT and CDR2 is YYEEEE. Trimming shortened V by 3 bases and J by 0 bases, and 13 bases separated the two germline ends. The CDR3 here is CASSSRTSSSYNSPLHF. The CDR3 bases are TGTGCCAGCAGCTCCCGGACATCGAGCTCCTATAATTCACCCCTCCACTTT.

The rearrangement joins TRBV29-1 to TRBJ2-2; the match to TRBD2 covers 11 bases. The V segment lost 4 bases and the J segment 5 bases; nucleotides outside the gene matches: 3. Germline CDR1 is SQVTM and CDR2 is ANQGSEA. This CDR3 has 14 residues. CDR3 residues: CSVVLAGATGELFF. The CDR3 DNA reads TGCAGCGTTGTACTAGCGGGGGCAACCGGGGAGCTGTTTTTT.

The chain is built from TRBV10-3 and TRBJ1-2; tentative D call: TRBD1 (5 bases). V was pared by 6 bases and J by 4 bases, with 15 bases between. This CDR3 has 14 amino acids. From germline, CDR1 is ENHRY and CDR2 SYGVKD. The CDR3 sequence is CAISTQGEPYGYTF. The CDR3 DNA is TGTGCCATCAGCACCCAAGGGGAACCCTATGGCTACACCTTC.

The chain recombines TRBV5-1 with TRBJ2-3, with unresolved D. This CDR3 is built from 17 residues. The germline CDR1 and CDR2 sequences are SGHRS and YFSETQ. V was clipped by 1 base and J by 2 bases, with 17 bases between them. In DNA, the CDR3 is TGCGCCAGCAGCTTGAAACCCGGAGCCCTTATCACAGATACGCAGTATTTT. Translation: CASSLKPGALITDTQYF.